The source of this T cell receptor beta chain is a study of OX40 agonist ivuxolimab in advanced cancers. Assay: immunoSEQ multiplex PCR; the TCRdb copy retains only in-frame clones and omits some. The repertoire consists of about 18,000 clones, with around nine tenths occurring once and the leading ten covering approximately 65%. Germline CDR1 reads MGHRA; CDR2 reads YSYEKL. The CDR3 runs 16 residues. Unmatched junction bases numbered 9, after V lost 4 bases and J lost 2 bases. This chain links TRBV4-1 with TRBJ2-7; 9 bases match TRBD1. Sequences were derived from CD4+ or CD8+ T cells sorted from blood, sampled in a trial of the OX40 agonist ivuxolimab. This TCR was sampled from an adult with an advanced solid tumor such as melanoma, head and neck, liver or kidney cancer. CDR3 in DNA: TGCGCCAGCAGCCCGGTCCGGGGGACAGGGACCTACGAGCAGTACTTC. It codes for CASSPVRGTGTYEQYF.